Presented here are 19 T cell receptor beta chains from one specimen sequenced in a study of blood T cells in healthy people across ages. A second PCR, run for about 6 to 11 cycles, used a sample-barcoded 5' primer plus a J-beta primer mix. TCRdb analysed the 5' RACE reads with MiXCR anew, one entry per CDR3 protein. The repertoire has about 1.5 million distinct CDR3 sequences, approximately 42% of them found once; the top ten carry roughly 3.7%. Sequencing used blood. All receptors come from a woman younger than 35 in good health.

This clonotype has a handful of counts. One end of the junction fails to match germline, which may point to a read error. The chain links TRBV29-1 to TRBJ2-7, with TRBD1 identical over 8 bases. This CDR3 comprises 13 residues. CDR1 is SQVTM and CDR2 is ANQGSEA in the germline V gene. The CDR3 protein is CSARTGYGHEKYF. DNA for the CDR3: TGCAGCGCACGGACAGGGTATGGGCACGAGAAGTACTTC.

Only a few counts were recorded for this clonotype. V and J are TRBV30 and TRBJ1-4; TRBD1 matches at 7 bases. Germline trimming cut 4 bases from V and 16 bases from J; bases unmatched to any gene: 12. This CDR3 region has 12 residues. Germline assignment: CDR1 GTSNPN and CDR2 SVGIG (reference sequence). CDR3 loop: CAWTLTGDRPFF. The CDR3 region has the DNA TGTGCCTGGACCCTAACAGGGGATAGGCCGTTTTTT.

CDR3 protein: CASSCGGNQPQHF. The CDR3, as DNA: TGTGCCAGCAGTTGTGGGGGGAATCAGCCCCAGCATTTT. The chain uses TRBV27 and TRBJ1-5; D might be TRBD1 (5 bases). V gave up 4 bases and J gave up 4 bases, with 8 bases separating them. CDR3 size: 13 residues. Germline CDR1 is MNHEY and CDR2 is SMNVEV (reference sequence).

This chain's CDR3 is CASNVAGGDYEQYF. The CDR3 bases are TGTGCCAGCAACGTGGCGGGAGGGGACTACGAGCAGTACTTC. V gene TRBV6-1 combines with J gene TRBJ2-4; 9 bases line up with TRBD2. The better agreement between TRBJ2-7 and the DNA end casts doubt on the J call. CDR1 is MNHNS and CDR2 is SASEGT in the germline V gene. The CDR3 is made up of 14 amino acids.

This clonotype was seen only a few times. This chain links TRBV7-2 with TRBJ2-5; 7 bases are a match to TRBD2. V lost 4 bases and J lost 1; bases outside the gene matches: 6. Germline-derived CDR1 and CDR2 are SGHTA and FQGNSA. There are 15 residues in the CDR3. The CDR3 here is CASSWYGRGQETQYF. CDR3 sequence (DNA): TGTGCCAGCAGCTGGTATGGGAGGGGCCAAGAGACCCAGTACTTC.

The genes are TRBV5-1 and TRBJ2-7; D ambiguous. The CDR3 is 15 residues long. Germline V gives CDR1 SGHRS, CDR2 YFSETQ. The V end lost 2 bases, the J end lost 1 base, and 13 bases lay between the germline ends. CDR3 DNA sequence: TGCGCCAGCAGCTTTGGGGTCGGCGTTTCCTACGAGCAGTACTTC. Translation gives CASSFGVGVSYEQYF. The full variable domain, completed using reference TRBV5-1 and TRBJ2-7, is KAGVTQTPRYLIKTRGQQVTLSCSPISGHRSVSWYQQTPGQGLQFLFEYFSETQRNKGNFPGRFSGRQFSNSRSEMNVSTLELGDSALYLCASSFGVGVSYEQYFGPGTRLTVT.

The chain recombines TRBV10-2 with TRBJ2-1, with 12 bases fitting TRBD2. The CDR3 is made up of 17 amino acids. V gave up 4 bases and J gave up 2 bases; unmatched junction bases: 6. Per germline, CDR1 WSHSY and CDR2 SAAADI. Written as DNA, the CDR3 is TGCGCCAGCAGTGGACTAGCGGGAGTCGGGGCCTACAATGAGCAGTTCTTC. It translates to CASSGLAGVGAYNEQFF.

The rearrangement links TRBV4-1 to TRBJ2-5; 12 nucleotides line up with TRBD2. Germline trimming cut 4 bases from V and 5 bases from J; bases unmatched to any gene: 8. This CDR3 spans 16 amino acids. In germline, CDR1 is MGHRA, CDR2 YSYEKL. The CDR3 spells CASSPLAGGNGETQYF. The DNA of the CDR3 is TGCGCCAGCAGCCCCCTAGCGGGGGGGAATGGTGAGACCCAGTACTTC.

The chain couples TRBV5-1 to TRBJ2-4; maybe TRBD1 (6 bases). The V and J ends lost 3 bases and 13 bases respectively, with 23 bases between them. The length of the CDR3 is 15 residues. The germline gives CDR1 SGHRS, CDR2 YFSETQ. CDR3 sequence: CASSSFAAGQYKQYF. CDR3 sequence (DNA): TGCGCCAGCAGCTCCTTCGCGGCAGGACAGTACAAGCAGTACTTC.

The V and J genes are TRBV5-1 and TRBJ2-5, with D tentatively TRBD1 or TRBD2 (5 bases each). The germline gives CDR1 SGHRS, CDR2 YFSETQ. This CDR3 region has 13 residues. V was trimmed by 4 bases and J by 4 bases, leaving 11 bases between them. The CDR3 region has the DNA TGCGCCAGCAGCGTAGGTGGGGGAGAGACCCAGTACTTC. It is translated as CASSVGGGETQYF.

This clonotype was counted only a few times. The V call is TRBV4-2, the J call TRBJ2-1; either TRBD1 or TRBD2 may fit D (6 bases each). From germline, CDR1 is LGHNA and CDR2 YNFKEQ. The CDR3 contains 16 residues. The germline V and J ends were trimmed by 0 bases and 4 bases, with 13 bases remaining between them. The CDR3 loop is CASSQDLGGVYNEQFF. CDR3 DNA: TGTGCCAGCAGCCAAGATCTCGGGGGCGTATACAATGAGCAGTTCTTC.

This clonotype was seen just once. J is TRBJ1-1 and V is TRBV6-1, with 8 nucleotides matching TRBD1. This CDR3 has 15 amino acids. Germline trimming cut 0 bases from V and 1 base from J; bases unmatched to any gene: 1. Germline CDR1 and CDR2: MNHNS and SASEGT. CDR3 loop: CASSEAGTGNTEAFF. CDR3 sequence (DNA): TGTGCCAGCAGTGAAGCCGGGACAGGGAACACTGAAGCTTTCTTT.

The V call is TRBV7-2, the J call TRBJ2-5, with unresolved D. The CDR3 sequence is 17 residues long. Germline-derived CDR1 and CDR2 are SGHTA and FQGNSA. V dropped 0 bases and J dropped 2 bases, with 16 bases sitting between them. The CDR3 DNA reads as TGTGCCAGCAGCTTAGCCCCTTGGAAGTGGAGTCAAGAGACCCAGTACTTC. Translated, it gives CASSLAPWKWSQETQYF.

CDR3 protein: CASSQGTSGGRGGEQFF. Here the CDR3 DNA reads TGCGCCAGCAGCCAAGGGACTAGCGGGGGTCGCGGCGGCGAGCAGTTCTTC. This rearrangement joins TRBV4-3 to TRBJ2-1; 13 bases map to TRBD2. Per germline, CDR1 LGHNA and CDR2 YSLEER. V lost 1 base and J lost 10; bases outside the gene matches: 10. The CDR3 loop spans 17 amino acids.

This clonotype appeared a few times. This may arise from a read error, as a much more abundant clone is one base away. The chain employs TRBV7-2 and TRBJ2-7; possibly TRBD2 for D (6 bases). V was trimmed by 7 bases and J by 0 bases, leaving 7 bases between them. CDR1 and CDR2 from the germline V gene are SGHTA and FQGNSA. The CDR3 sequence is 12 residues long. The CDR3 protein is CASIGSSYEQYF. Written as DNA, the CDR3 is TGTGCCAGCATCGGGAGCTCCTACGAGCAGTACTTC.

The V and J genes are TRBV7-9 and TRBJ1-4; D is ambiguous. V gave up 4 bases and J gave up 3 bases, with 12 bases separating them. Looked up from germline, CDR1 is SEHNR and CDR2 is FQNEAQ (reference sequence). The CDR3 extends over 15 amino acids. The CDR3 here is CASSSGPAANEKLFF. CDR3 nucleotides: TGTGCCAGCAGCTCTGGGCCAGCGGCTAATGAAAAACTGTTTTTT. The whole variable domain, remainder taken from reference TRBV7-9 and TRBJ1-4, is DTGVSQNPRHKITKRGQNVTFRCDPISEHNRLYWYRQTLGQGPEFLTYFQNEAQLEKSRLLSDRFSAERPKGSFSTLEIQRTEQGDSAMYLCASSSGPAANEKLFFGSGTQLSVL.

This clonotype turned up a few times. The chain recombines TRBV9 with TRBJ1-2; the D gene is possibly TRBD1 (6 bases). Trimming cost V 2 bases and J 4 bases, with 15 bases left between them. CDR3 length equals 15 residues. Germline-derived CDR1 and CDR2 are SGDLS and YYNGEE. Here the CDR3 reads CASSVGGANFYGYTF. For the CDR3, the DNA is TGTGCCAGCAGCGTGGGGGGGGCCAACTTCTATGGCTACACCTTC.

As to this clonotype: The junction does not match germline at one end; this may be a read error. The chain has TRBV7-2 and TRBJ2-4; D is uncertain. This CDR3 region has 16 residues. The germline V gene has CDR1 SGHTA and CDR2 FQGNSA. DNA of the CDR3: TGTGTCAGCAGCTTAGGAACTTTATTAGCCAAAAACATTCAGTACTTC. Encoded protein: CVSSLGTLLAKNIQYF. Full variable domain (remainder filled in from reference TRBV7-2 and TRBJ2-4): GAGVSQSPSNKVTEKGKDVELRCDPISGHTALYWYRQSLGQGLEFLIYFQGNSAPDKSGLPSDRFSAERTGGSVSTLTIQRTQQEDSAVYLCVSSLGTLLAKNIQYFGAGTRLSVL.

The chain employs TRBV20-1 and TRBJ2-3; 9 nucleotides align to TRBD1. The germline V gene has CDR1 DFQATT and CDR2 SNEGSKA (reference sequence). The CDR3 is made up of 16 amino acids. Germline trimming cut 0 bases from V and 0 bases from J; bases unmatched to any gene: 4. The CDR3: CSARDPDRGSTDTQYF. For the CDR3, the DNA is TGCAGTGCTAGAGATCCGGACAGGGGTAGCACAGATACGCAGTATTTT.